This TCR beta chain was obtained from a study of cytomegalovirus exposure and HLA in healthy donors. General study points: In a later analysis, parvovirus B19, influenza, CMV and Epstein-Barr virus appeared linked to several top co-occurrence clusters. Near-uniform donor sequencing depth was presumed by presence/absence analyses.

60 Vbeta and 13 Jbeta primers were used in PCR. TCRdb's table, derived via immunoSEQ multiplex PCR, lists solely in-frame clones and lacks some. The table has some 200,000 clones, over 65% seen once; the top ten hold around 2.5%. V was trimmed by 0 bases and J by 0 bases, leaving 7 bases between them. The CDR3 length is 15 residues. Germline V gene lookup returns CDR1 SGHKS and CDR2 YYEKEE (reference sequence). Concerning this clone itself: Antigen specificity is unknown.

The V gene is TRBV5-5, the J gene TRBJ1-5; D unclear. The sequence was collected from a woman in her forties or fifties in good health and CMV-seropositive. The sequenced sample consisted of PBMCs. The CDR3 coding sequence is TGTGCCAGCAGCTTGGGCAGATATAGCAATCAGCCCCAGCATTTT. Encoded protein: CASSLGRYSNQPQHF.